These T cell receptor beta chains were read from a single sample in a study of graft-versus-host responses after intestinal transplantation. Data came from immunoSEQ multiplex PCR; TCRdb stores just in-frame clones and leaves some out. The data contain roughly 97,000 clones, 90% to 95% of them singletons. No antigen has been assigned to these receptors. The material sequenced was unstimulated CD4+ T cells sorted from spleen or lymph node cells, taken before transplant. These receptors originate from a human donor who was the organ donor for an intestinal transplant. The CDR3 runs from the conserved cysteine through the conserved F or W. The order of the fields is clone size, CDR3 length, D gene, J gene, V gene, CDR3 protein, CDR3 DNA. The D gene is left open where the match is weak. For some rows the clone size is stated as once, few or many, or as a class when expanded; others skip it.

size: once; length: 15; D: -; J: TRBJ2-7; V: TRBV4-2; CDR3: CASSQDPDSSYEQYF; DNA: TGTGCCAGCAGCCAAGATCCGGACAGCTCCTACGAGCAGTACTTC
size: -; length: 14; D: TRBD1; J: TRBJ1-2; V: TRBV29-1; CDR3: CSVSTGTGRYGYTF; DNA: TGCAGCGTTTCAACCGGGACAGGGAGGTATGGCTACACCTTC
size: -; length: 16; D: TRBD1; J: TRBJ1-1; V: TRBV18; CDR3: CASSFQGGSMNTEAFF; DNA: TGTGCCAGCTCATTTCAGGGGGGTTCGATGAACACTGAAGCTTTCTTT
size: -; length: 13; D: -; J: TRBJ2-3; V: TRBV7-3; CDR3: CASSLLRTDTQYF; DNA: TGTGCCAGCAGCTTATTACGGACAGATACGCAGTATTTT
size: -; length: 18; D: -; J: TRBJ2-1; V: TRBV4-1; CDR3: CASSQELVGGPPYNEQFF; DNA: TGCGCCAGCAGCCAAGAGTTAGTGGGGGGGCCGCCCTACAATGAGCAGTTCTTC
size: -; length: 15; D: -; J: TRBJ1-2; V: TRBV5-1; CDR3: CASSLSGQRNYGYTF; DNA: TGCGCCAGCAGCTTATCAGGACAGAGGAACTATGGCTACACCTTC
size: few; length: 15; D: TRBD2; J: TRBJ2-1; V: TRBV5-1; CDR3: CASSSGLAGRGEQFF; DNA: TGCGCCAGCAGCTCGGGACTAGCGGGGAGGGGTGAGCAGTTCTTC
size: -; length: 11; D: -; J: TRBJ2-5; V: TRBV27; CDR3: CASTHQETQYF; DNA: TGTGCCAGCACCCATCAAGAGACCCAGTACTTC
size: -; length: 13; D: -; J: TRBJ1-2; V: TRBV19; CDR3: CASSIWADYGYTF; DNA: TGTGCCAGTAGTATCTGGGCCGACTATGGCTACACCTTC
size: -; length: 13; D: -; J: TRBJ1-6; V: TRBV5-1; CDR3: CASSLLTDSPLHF; DNA: TGCGCCAGCAGCCTCCTGACAGATTCACCCCTCCACTTT
size: -; length: 15; D: TRBD1; J: TRBJ1-3; V: TRBV2; CDR3: CASRRDRPSGNTIYF; DNA: TGTGCCAGCCGTCGGGACAGGCCGTCTGGAAACACCATATATTTT
size: -; length: 13; D: -; J: TRBJ1-5; V: TRBV2; CDR3: CASSVGPRGPQHF; DNA: TGTGCCAGCAGTGTGGGGCCCCGTGGGCCCCAGCATTTT
size: -; length: 14; D: -; J: TRBJ1-6; V: TRBV28; CDR3: CASSFGQINSPLHF; DNA: TGTGCCAGCAGTTTCGGACAGATTAATTCACCCCTCCACTTT
size: -; length: 14; D: -; J: TRBJ2-1; V: TRBV18; CDR3: CASSLLARGNEQFF; DNA: TGTGCCAGCTCACTTTTGGCCAGGGGTAATGAGCAGTTCTTC
size: -; length: 14; D: -; J: TRBJ2-1; V: TRBV6-5; CDR3: CASSYDTVVNEQFF; DNA: TGTGCCAGCAGCTACGACACGGTGGTAAATGAGCAGTTCTTC
size: once; length: 14; D: TRBD1; J: TRBJ2-5; V: TRBV9; CDR3: CASSTQGAQETQYF; DNA: TGTGCCAGCAGCACACAGGGGGCACAAGAGACCCAGTACTTC
size: -; length: 15; D: -; J: TRBJ1-5; V: TRBV7-9; CDR3: CASSLQGSGNQPQHF; DNA: TGTGCCAGCAGCTTACAGGGGAGTGGCAATCAGCCCCAGCATTTT
size: -; length: 15; D: -; J: TRBJ1-2; V: TRBV19; CDR3: CASSIQDSPHYGYTF; DNA: TGTGCCAGTAGTATCCAGGACAGCCCTCACTATGGCTACACCTTC
size: -; length: 15; D: TRBD1; J: TRBJ2-7; V: TRBV27; CDR3: CASSPRDRGLNEQYF; DNA: TGTGCCAGCAGCCCTCGGGACAGGGGGCTGAACGAGCAGTACTTC
size: -; length: 14; D: TRBD2; J: TRBJ2-1; V: TRBV7-3; CDR3: CASSSAGGHNEQFF; DNA: TGTGCCAGCAGCTCAGCGGGGGGGCACAATGAGCAGTTCTTC
size: -; length: 14; D: -; J: TRBJ1-4; V: TRBV7-2; CDR3: CASSASAGREKLFF; DNA: TGTGCCAGCAGCGCCTCGGCGGGGAGGGAAAAACTGTTTTTT
size: -; length: 16; D: TRBD1; J: TRBJ2-5; V: TRBV5-6; CDR3: CASSLRPTGIGETQYF; DNA: TGTGCCAGCAGCTTGAGACCGACAGGGATAGGGGAGACCCAGTACTTC
size: -; length: 17; D: -; J: TRBJ1-2; V: TRBV4-1; CDR3: CASSLRSTAQDNYGYTF; DNA: TGCGCCAGCAGCCTAAGGAGTACAGCACAGGATAACTATGGCTACACCTTC
size: -; length: 16; D: -; J: TRBJ1-5; V: TRBV19; CDR3: CASSTRPRGGNQPQHF; DNA: TGTGCCAGTAGTACAAGACCGCGAGGTGGTAATCAGCCCCAGCATTTT
size: -; length: 16; D: TRBD1; J: TRBJ1-1; V: TRBV5-6; CDR3: CASSPGQGFMNTEAFF; DNA: TGTGCCAGCAGCCCAGGACAGGGTTTTATGAACACTGAAGCTTTCTTT
size: -; length: 13; D: -; J: TRBJ2-7; V: TRBV4-3; CDR3: CASSQGHGGEQYF; DNA: TGCGCCAGCAGCCAAGGCCACGGCGGCGAGCAGTACTTC
size: -; length: 12; D: -; J: TRBJ1-1; V: TRBV4-1; CDR3: CASSRGGTEAFF; DNA: TGCGCCAGCAGTCGGGGGGGCACTGAAGCTTTCTTT
size: -; length: 15; D: TRBD1; J: TRBJ2-7; V: TRBV5-4; CDR3: CASSLGQGSSYEQYF; DNA: TGTGCCAGCAGCCTCGGACAGGGGAGCTCCTACGAGCAGTACTTC
size: few; length: 16; D: -; J: TRBJ2-7; V: TRBV4-2; CDR3: CASSQVAGADSYEQYF; DNA: TGTGCCAGCAGCCAAGTTGCAGGGGCGGATTCCTACGAGCAGTACTTC
size: -; length: 11; D: -; J: TRBJ2-7; V: TRBV2; CDR3: CASSEALEQYF; DNA: TGTGCCAGCAGTGAGGCCCTCGAGCAGTACTTC
size: few; length: 14; D: -; J: TRBJ1-5; V: TRBV19; CDR3: CASSIDRGTQPQHF; DNA: TGTGCCAGTAGTATAGATCGGGGGACGCAGCCCCAGCATTTT
size: -; length: 15; D: TRBD2; J: TRBJ2-7; V: TRBV5-4; CDR3: CASSLAGGTIYEQYF; DNA: TGTGCCAGCAGCTTGGCGGGGGGGACCATTTACGAGCAGTACTTC
size: -; length: 16; D: -; J: TRBJ1-5; V: TRBV4-1; CDR3: CASSQPLRGSNQPQHF; DNA: TGCGCCAGCAGCCAGCCCTTACGAGGAAGCAATCAGCCCCAGCATTTT
size: -; length: 16; D: -; J: TRBJ1-6; V: TRBV4-1; CDR3: CASSQGGGTNNSPLHF; DNA: TGCGCCAGCAGCCAAGGAGGGGGAACGAATAATTCACCCCTCCACTTT
size: -; length: 15; D: TRBD2; J: TRBJ2-7; V: TRBV2; CDR3: CASSGSTSGVSSQYF; DNA: TGTGCCAGCAGTGGTTCGACTAGCGGGGTAAGCTCGCAGTACTTC
size: -; length: 19; D: TRBD2; J: TRBJ2-5; V: TRBV4-3; CDR3: CASSQDFVGAGGLQETQYF; DNA: TGCGCCAGCAGCCAAGATTTTGTCGGAGCGGGGGGACTACAAGAGACCCAGTACTTC
size: once; length: 16; D: -; J: TRBJ1-6; V: TRBV4-1; CDR3: CASSQVGPGSFVPLHF; DNA: TGCGCCAGCAGCCAAGTGGGGCCCGGTTCTTTTGTGCCCCTCCACTTT
size: once; length: 14; D: -; J: TRBJ2-2; V: TRBV4-2; CDR3: CASSQDGSGRELFF; DNA: TGTGCCAGCAGCCAAGATGGGTCAGGGAGGGAGCTGTTTTTT
size: -; length: 14; D: TRBD1; J: TRBJ2-7; V: TRBV18; CDR3: CASSRDRDSYEQYF; DNA: TGTGCCAGCTCAAGGGACAGGGACTCCTACGAGCAGTACTTC
size: -; length: 18; D: TRBD1; J: TRBJ1-3; V: TRBV7-6; CDR3: CASSLAGVWTGPGNTIYF; DNA: TGTGCCAGCAGCTTAGCAGGAGTGTGGACAGGGCCTGGAAACACCATATATTTT
size: -; length: 14; D: TRBD1; J: TRBJ2-7; V: TRBV2; CDR3: CASSRTGTSYEQYF; DNA: TGTGCCAGCAGTAGGACAGGTACTTCCTACGAGCAGTACTTC
size: -; length: 15; D: -; J: TRBJ1-2; V: TRBV9; CDR3: CASSETGAPLYGYTF; DNA: TGTGCCAGCAGCGAGACAGGCGCCCCCCTCTATGGCTACACCTTC
size: -; length: 14; D: TRBD2; J: TRBJ2-3; V: TRBV19; CDR3: CASSIQAGGNTQYF; DNA: TGTGCCAGTAGTATCCAAGCGGGGGGGAATACGCAGTATTTT
size: -; length: 13; D: TRBD1; J: TRBJ1-1; V: TRBV6-1; CDR3: CATKSGQGALAFF; DNA: TGTGCCACCAAATCCGGACAGGGGGCACTTGCTTTCTTT
size: -; length: 13; D: -; J: TRBJ1-5; V: TRBV28; CDR3: CASQRDSNQPQHF; DNA: TGTGCCAGCCAGAGGGATAGCAATCAGCCCCAGCATTTT
size: -; length: 16; D: -; J: TRBJ1-6; V: TRBV4-2; CDR3: CASSPPDRPYNSPLHF; DNA: TGTGCCAGCAGCCCACCTGACAGGCCCTACAATTCACCCCTCCACTTT
size: -; length: 15; D: -; J: TRBJ2-1; V: TRBV18; CDR3: CASSPLPVRYNEQFF; DNA: TGTGCCAGCTCACCACTACCGGTCCGTTACAATGAGCAGTTCTTC
size: few; length: 16; D: -; J: TRBJ1-3; V: TRBV10-3; CDR3: CAISDSSGSSGNTIYF; DNA: TGTGCCATCAGTGATTCGTCAGGATCCTCTGGAAACACCATATATTTT
size: -; length: 12; D: -; J: TRBJ1-2; V: TRBV6-1; CDR3: CASRSGYYGYTF; DNA: TGTGCCAGCAGGTCGGGGTATTATGGCTACACCTTC
size: -; length: 16; D: -; J: TRBJ1-3; V: TRBV7-5; CDR3: CVRSPPGGAGGNTIYF; DNA: TGTGTCAGAAGCCCCCCCGGGGGGGCAGGGGGAAACACCATATATTTT
size: -; length: 15; D: TRBD1; J: TRBJ2-3; V: TRBV6-1; CDR3: CASRSGQEGTDTQYF; DNA: TGTGCCAGCAGGTCGGGACAGGAGGGCACAGATACGCAGTATTTT